This TCR beta chain was profiled in a study of blood T cell repertoires in COVID-19. Study in general: Material from acute and convalescent COVID-19 was sourced from the United States, Italy and Spain. Sources were T cells, B-cell-depleted T cells, or PBMCs; the material itself was cDNA or gDNA.

Cohort assignment relied on participant-reported clinical history. During the 2 weeks before they entered the study, exposed participants had met someone with a PCR-confirmed or clinician-diagnosed COVID-19 case. Produced via immunoSEQ multiplex PCR; TCRdb's table is partial and in-frame only. The sample consists of more than 150,000 clones, nearly 80% of them appearing once. The sequence came from a man aged 55 to 70 who had been exposed to COVID-19. Sequenced input: PBMCs or T cells enriched from blood (not recorded which).

CDR3 sequence reads: CASSQDKRTGGTDTQYF. CDR3 DNA sequence: TGTGCCAGCAGCCAAGATAAAAGGACAGGTGGCACAGATACGCAGTATTTT. The chain couples TRBV14 to TRBJ2-3; TRBD1 aligns across 7 bases. CDR1 and CDR2 from the germline V gene are SGHDN and FVKESK. V dropped 0 bases and J dropped 1; count of bases not matched to a gene: 7. The CDR3 has 17 residues.